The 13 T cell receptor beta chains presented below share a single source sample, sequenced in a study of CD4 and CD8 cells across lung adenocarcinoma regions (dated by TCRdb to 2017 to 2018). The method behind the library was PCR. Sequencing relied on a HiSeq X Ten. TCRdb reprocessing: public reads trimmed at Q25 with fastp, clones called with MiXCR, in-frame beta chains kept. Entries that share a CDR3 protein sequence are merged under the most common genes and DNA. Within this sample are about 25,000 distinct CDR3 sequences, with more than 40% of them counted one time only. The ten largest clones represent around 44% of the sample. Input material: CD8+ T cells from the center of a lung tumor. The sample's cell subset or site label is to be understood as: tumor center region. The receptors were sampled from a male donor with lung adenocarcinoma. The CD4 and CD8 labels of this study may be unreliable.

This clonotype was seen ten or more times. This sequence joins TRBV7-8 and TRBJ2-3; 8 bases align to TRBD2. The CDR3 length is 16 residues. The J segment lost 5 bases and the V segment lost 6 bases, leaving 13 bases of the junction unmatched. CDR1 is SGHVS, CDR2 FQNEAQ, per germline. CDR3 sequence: CASSPLQREGQDTQYF. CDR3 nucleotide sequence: TGTGCCAGCAGTCCACTCCAACGGGAGGGCCAAGATACGCAGTATTTT.

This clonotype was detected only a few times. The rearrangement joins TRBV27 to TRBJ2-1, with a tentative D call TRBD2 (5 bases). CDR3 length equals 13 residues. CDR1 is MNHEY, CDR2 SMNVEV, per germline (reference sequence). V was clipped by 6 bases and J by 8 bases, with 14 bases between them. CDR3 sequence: CASRRRGSDEQFF. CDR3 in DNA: TGTGCCAGCAGACGTCGGGGTTCGGATGAGCAGTTCTTC.

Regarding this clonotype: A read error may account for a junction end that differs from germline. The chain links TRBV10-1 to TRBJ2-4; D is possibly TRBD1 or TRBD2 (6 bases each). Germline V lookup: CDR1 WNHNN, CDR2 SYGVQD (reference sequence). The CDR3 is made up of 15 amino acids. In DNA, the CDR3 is TGCGCCAGCGGTGAGGGGCTGGGGGGCAAAGATATGCAGTACTTC. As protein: CASGEGLGGKDMQYF.

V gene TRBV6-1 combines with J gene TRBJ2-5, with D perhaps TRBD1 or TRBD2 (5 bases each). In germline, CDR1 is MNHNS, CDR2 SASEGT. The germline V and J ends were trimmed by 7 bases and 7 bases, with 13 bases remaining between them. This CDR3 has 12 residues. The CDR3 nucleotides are TGTGCCAGCAAAAGGGGTGAGGGGACCCAGTACTTC. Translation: CASKRGEGTQYF.

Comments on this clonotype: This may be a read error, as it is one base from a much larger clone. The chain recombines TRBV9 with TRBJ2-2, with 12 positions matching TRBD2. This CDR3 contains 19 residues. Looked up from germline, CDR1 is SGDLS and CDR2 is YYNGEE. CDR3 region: CASSVSTSRLAGVTGGLFF. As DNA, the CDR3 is TGTGCCAGCAGCGTATCCACCTCCCGACTAGCGGGAGTCACCGGGGGGCTGTTTTTT.

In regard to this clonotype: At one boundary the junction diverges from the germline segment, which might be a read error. The CDR3 coding sequence is TGCGCCAGCAGAGCGGGCCGCGGGGGCCGAGACCAAGACATCCAGTACTTC. Protein: CASRAGRGGRDQDIQYF. The V call is TRBV10-1, the J call TRBJ2-4, with D perhaps TRBD2 (7 bases). CDR3 length equals 17 residues. CDR1 is WNHNN and CDR2 is SYGVQD in the germline V gene (reference sequence).

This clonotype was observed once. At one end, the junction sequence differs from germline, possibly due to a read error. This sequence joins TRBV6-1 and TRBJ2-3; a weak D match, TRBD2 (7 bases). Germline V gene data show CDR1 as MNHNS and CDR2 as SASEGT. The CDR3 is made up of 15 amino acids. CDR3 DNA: TGTGCCAGGGGGGGGGCTAGCGGTGACACAGAGACGCAGTATTTT. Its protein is CARGGASGDTETQYF.

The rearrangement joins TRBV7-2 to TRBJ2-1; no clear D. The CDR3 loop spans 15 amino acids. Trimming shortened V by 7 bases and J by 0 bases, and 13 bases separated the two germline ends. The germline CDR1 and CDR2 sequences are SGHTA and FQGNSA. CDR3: CASTPRRNSYNEQFF. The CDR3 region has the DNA TGTGCCAGCACCCCCAGACGGAACTCCTACAATGAGCAGTTCTTC. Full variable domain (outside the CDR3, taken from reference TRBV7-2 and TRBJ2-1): GAGVSQSPSNKVTEKGKDVELRCDPISGHTALYWYRQSLGQGLEFLIYFQGNSAPDKSGLPSDRFSAERTGGSVSTLTIQRTQQEDSAVYLCASTPRRNSYNEQFFGPGTRLTVL.

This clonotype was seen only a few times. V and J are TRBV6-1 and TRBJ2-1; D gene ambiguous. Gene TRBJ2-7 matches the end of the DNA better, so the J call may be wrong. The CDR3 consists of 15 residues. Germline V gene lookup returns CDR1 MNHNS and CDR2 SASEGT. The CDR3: CASSEMVGGFYEQYF. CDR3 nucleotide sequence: TGTGCCAGCAGTGAAATGGTAGGTGGGTTCTACGAGCAGTACTTC.

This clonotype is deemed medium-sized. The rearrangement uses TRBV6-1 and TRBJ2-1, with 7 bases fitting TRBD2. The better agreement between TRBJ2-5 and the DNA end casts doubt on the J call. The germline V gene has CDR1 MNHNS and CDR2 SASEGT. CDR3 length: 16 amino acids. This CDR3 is CASSELSGIQSETQYF. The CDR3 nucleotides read TGTGCCAGCAGTGAACTCAGCGGGATTCAATCAGAGACCCAGTACTTC.

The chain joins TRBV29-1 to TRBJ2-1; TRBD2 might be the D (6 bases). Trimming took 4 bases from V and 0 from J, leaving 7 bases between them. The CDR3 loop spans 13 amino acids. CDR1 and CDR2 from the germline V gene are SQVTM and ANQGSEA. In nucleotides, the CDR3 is TGCAGCGTTGCAGCGGGCTCCTACAATGAGCAGTTCTTC. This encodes CSVAAGSYNEQFF.

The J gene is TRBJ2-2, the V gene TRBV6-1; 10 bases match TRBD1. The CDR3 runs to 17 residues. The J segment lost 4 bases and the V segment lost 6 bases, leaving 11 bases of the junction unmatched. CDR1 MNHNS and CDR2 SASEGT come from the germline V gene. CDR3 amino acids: CASRLTWTGGGTGELFF. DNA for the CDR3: TGTGCCAGCAGACTAACCTGGACAGGGGGGGGCACCGGGGAGCTGTTTTTT.

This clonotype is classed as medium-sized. CDR3 bases: TGTGCCAGCAGTGAACCAGGGGGCTGGACTGAAGCTTTCTTT. This translates into CASSEPGGWTEAFF. The rearrangement joins TRBV6-1 to TRBJ1-1, with TRBD1 matching 8 bases. The CDR3 has 14 amino acids. Germline trimming cut 2 bases from V and 5 bases from J; bases unmatched to any gene: 4. Germline CDR1 and CDR2: MNHNS and SASEGT.